These 12 T cell receptor beta chains came from one sample sequenced in a study of shared clonotypes between healthy human individuals. TCRdb keeps only in-frame clones here, not all; method: immunoSEQ multiplex PCR. Here the sample spans about 380,000 clones, approximately 97% being singletons. Sequenced material: memory CD8+ T cells sorted from blood. Noted subset: CD45RO+ cells pooled with CCR7-negative TemRA cells. The receptors shown here come from a man aged 25-40 years in good health.

J is TRBJ2-5 and V is TRBV5-4, with D perhaps TRBD2 (6 bases). The CDR3 loop spans 13 amino acids. Germline CDR1 and CDR2: SGHNT and YYREEE (reference sequence). V dropped 4 bases and J dropped 5 bases, with 12 bases sitting between them. The CDR3 DNA is TGTGCCAGCAGCCCCGGGCGGGGCGAGACCCAGTACTTC. Translated, it gives CASSPGRGETQYF.

The chain couples TRBV5-4 to TRBJ2-7, with 10 bases matching TRBD2. The germline gives CDR1 SGHNT, CDR2 YYREEE (reference sequence). V lost 4 bases and J lost 3; bases outside the gene matches: 7. This CDR3 contains 15 residues. The CDR3: CASSPTSGEIYEQYF. The DNA of the CDR3 is TGTGCCAGCAGCCCTACTAGCGGGGAGATCTACGAGCAGTACTTC.

This sequence joins TRBV21-1 and TRBJ1-1. TRBV21-1 is marked as a pseudogene. This CDR3 has 15 amino acids. Here the CDR3 DNA reads TGTGCCAGCAGCAAAGGGGGGGGGATCTCCACTGAAGCTTTCTTT. It codes for CASSKGGGISTEAFF.

This clone came up once. Within the sample, other DNA sequences also encode this same CDR3. The chain joins TRBV11-2 to TRBJ1-2; 7 bases map to TRBD1. CDR3 size: 12 residues. Germline CDR1 is SGHAT and CDR2 is FQNNGV. V gave up 2 bases and J gave up 8 bases; unmatched junction bases: 2. In DNA, the CDR3 is TGTGCCAGCAGCTTACTAGGGGGCGGCTACACCTTC. It encodes CASSLLGGGYTF.

This chain uses TRBV19 with TRBJ2-5; D might be TRBD1 (5 bases). The CDR3 spans 14 residues. With 5 bases removed from V and 0 bases from J, the gap between germline ends came to 10 bases. From germline, CDR1 is LNHDA and CDR2 SQIVND (reference sequence). CDR3 bases: TGTGCCAGTAGTCAACAGGCCTACCAAGAGACCCAGTACTTC. Translated: CASSQQAYQETQYF.

The chain recombines TRBV5-1 with TRBJ2-7, with 15 nucleotides matching TRBD2. The CDR3 is 17 amino acids. Losses at the gene ends were 3 bases for V and 5 bases for J; bases not matched to a gene: 9. Per the germline V gene, CDR1 is SGHRS and CDR2 is YFSETQ. CDR3 amino acids: CASSSAGTSGRFHEQYF. CDR3 nucleotides: TGCGCCAGCAGCTCAGCCGGGACTAGCGGGAGGTTCCACGAGCAGTACTTC. The whole variable domain, filled in from reference TRBV5-1 and TRBJ2-7, reads KAGVTQTPRYLIKTRGQQVTLSCSPISGHRSVSWYQQTPGQGLQFLFEYFSETQRNKGNFPGRFSGRQFSNSRSEMNVSTLELGDSALYLCASSSAGTSGRFHEQYFGPGTRLTVT.

The chain uses TRBV6-5 and TRBJ2-2; 7 bases align to TRBD1. The CDR3 is 14 residues long. CDR1 MNHEY and CDR2 SVGAGI come from the germline V gene. V trimming: 2 bases; J trimming: 13 bases; junction bases outside the gene matches: 10. The CDR3 here is CASSYDRARERLFF. The CDR3 DNA reads as TGTGCCAGCAGTTACGACAGGGCTAGGGAGCGGCTGTTTTTT.

CDR3 DNA sequence: TGTGCCAGTTTGACAGGGGGCTCTGGGGCCAACGTCCTGACTTTC. Translating gives CASLTGGSGANVLTF. V gene TRBV28 combines with J gene TRBJ2-6; 9 bases match TRBD1. The trim removed 9 bases at V and 0 bases at J, leaving 3 bases unmatched. This CDR3 spans 15 amino acids. CDR1 and CDR2 (germline): MDHEN, SYDVKM.

The chain employs TRBV5-1 and TRBJ2-2; tentatively, D is TRBD2 (5 bases). The CDR3 consists of 14 residues. Per germline, CDR1 SGHRS and CDR2 YFSETQ. V gave up 4 bases and J gave up 2 bases, with 9 bases separating them. The CDR3 loop is CASSPGVNTGELFF. The CDR3, as DNA: TGCGCCAGCAGCCCCGGGGTTAACACCGGGGAGCTGTTTTTT. The variable domain in full, with the rest retrieved from reference TRBV5-1 and TRBJ2-2, is KAGVTQTPRYLIKTRGQQVTLSCSPISGHRSVSWYQQTPGQGLQFLFEYFSETQRNKGNFPGRFSGRQFSNSRSEMNVSTLELGDSALYLCASSPGVNTGELFFGEGSRLTVL.

The V and J genes are TRBV15 and TRBJ1-1; no definite D call. The germline gives CDR1 LNHNV, CDR2 YYDKDF (reference sequence). The CDR3 has 14 amino acids. Trimming took 0 bases from V and 6 from J, leaving 11 bases between them. CDR3 sequence reads: CATSRDYFNSEAFF. The CDR3, as DNA: TGTGCCACCAGCAGAGACTACTTTAATTCTGAAGCTTTCTTT.

This clone was found once. The CDR3 region has the DNA TGCGCCAGCAGCTTGGCCAGGGCAGGCTACGAGCAGTACTTC. Translating it yields CASSLARAGYEQYF. The V call is TRBV5-1, the J call TRBJ2-7; TRBD1 is a possible D gene (5 bases). In germline, CDR1 is SGHRS, CDR2 YFSETQ. The CDR3 totals 14 residues. V lost 0 bases and J 3 bases, leaving 10 bases between the germline ends. Filled out from reference TRBV5-1 and TRBJ2-7, the complete variable domain reads KAGVTQTPRYLIKTRGQQVTLSCSPISGHRSVSWYQQTPGQGLQFLFEYFSETQRNKGNFPGRFSGRQFSNSRSEMNVSTLELGDSALYLCASSLARAGYEQYFGPGTRLTVT.

The genes are TRBV28 and TRBJ2-1; 12 nucleotides agree with TRBD2. Per germline, CDR1 MDHEN and CDR2 SYDVKM. The CDR3 has 14 residues. J gave up 9 bases and V 3 bases, and 3 bases lay outside the gene matches. CDR3 sequence: CASSFGTSGFEQFF. CDR3 sequence (DNA): TGTGCCAGCAGTTTCGGGACTAGCGGGTTTGAGCAGTTCTTC.